This is a list of T cell receptor beta chains from one sample in a study of blood T cell repertoires in COVID-19. The method was immunoSEQ multiplex PCR; TCRdb's version includes in-frame clones alone and lacks a portion of them. The sample lists around 25,000 clones; around 81% were seen once. Sequenced input: peripheral blood. All receptors derive from a man between 65 and 79 years old with acute or convalescent COVID-19. Both conserved end residues are part of each CDR3. The D gene is left open where the match is weak. Size is stated for part of the rows, as once, few or many counts, or as a class when the clone is expanded.

NA,TRBJ1-4,TRBV30,NA,TGTGCCTGGAGCCCTGAGTTGAAAAAACTGTTTTTT,CAWSPELKKLFF
NA,TRBJ2-5,TRBV7-2,NA,TGTGCCAGCAGCTTGGCGGTGGGAGCGTCAGAGACCCAGTACTTC,CASSLAVGASETQYF
NA,TRBJ1-1,TRBV9,once,TGTGCCAGCAACACAGAGGGCATGAACACTGAAGCTTTCTTT,CASNTEGMNTEAFF
NA,TRBJ2-3,TRBV5-1,NA,TGCGCCAGCAGCTTGAACGGTCAGGCGATTACGCAGTATTTT,CASSLNGQAITQYF
TRBD1,TRBJ2-6,TRBV15,NA,TGTGCCACCAGCAGAGGGACAGGGGTCCCACGGGCCAACGTCCTGACTTTC,CATSRGTGVPRANVLTF
NA,TRBJ1-6,TRBV10-3,NA,TGTGCCATCAGTGAGGGGGGGAATAATTCACCCCTCCACTTT,CAISEGGNNSPLHF
TRBD2,TRBJ2-2,TRBV5-1,once,TGCGCCAGCAGCCCGAGCGGGAGTAACACCGGGGAGCTGTTTTTT,CASSPSGSNTGELFF
NA,TRBJ1-1,TRBV10-2,NA,TGCGCCAGTGGGAACGGGGAGGACACTGAAGCTTTCTTT,CASGNGEDTEAFF
TRBD2,TRBJ2-7,TRBV5-4,NA,TGTGCCAGCAGCTTGAACGGGCTAGCGGGAGGCGAGCAGTACTTC,CASSLNGLAGGEQYF
NA,TRBJ1-1,TRBV19,NA,TGTGCCAGTAGTACCTGGAGGGGGGGGACAAGGAACACTGAAGCTTTCTTT,CASSTWRGGTRNTEAFF
TRBD2,TRBJ2-2,TRBV4-3,NA,TGCGCCAGCAGCCAAGTCCTAGCGGGAGGGCCAGGCACCGGGGAGCTGTTTTTT,CASSQVLAGGPGTGELFF
NA,TRBJ2-2,TRBV28,NA,TGTGCAAACGGGGGTGACGGGGAGCTGTTTTTT,CANGGDGELFF
TRBD2,TRBJ2-3,TRBV10-3,NA,TGTGCCCACAATAGCGGGAGGGTCGCAGATACGCAGTATTTT,CAHNSGRVADTQYF
NA,TRBJ2-3,TRBV4-1,once,TGCGCCAGCAGCCAAGGACCAGGGGACGATACGCAGTATTTT,CASSQGPGDDTQYF
TRBD1,TRBJ2-1,TRBV25-1,NA,TGTGCCAGCAGTAGACCGGGACAGGGATACAATGAGCAGTTCTTC,CASSRPGQGYNEQFF
NA,TRBJ2-4,TRBV2,NA,TGTGCCAGCAGTGAACAGGACATTCAGTACTTC,CASSEQDIQYF
TRBD2,TRBJ2-1,TRBV6-5,NA,TGTGCCACCATGACTAGCGGGAGGGCCAATGAGCAGTTCTTC,CATMTSGRANEQFF
NA,TRBJ2-5,TRBV5-1,NA,TGCGCCAGCAGCTTGGACAACCAAGAGACCCAGTACTTC,CASSLDNQETQYF